The T cell receptor beta chain described here comes from a study of shared clonotypes between healthy human individuals. About the study: Those who served as donors were a couple of women and a few men between the ages of 18 and 49. Three plates were used per donor for CD4 naive, three for CD4 memory, two for CD8 naive and one for CD8 memory. Overall study results and limits: It was only blood that was sampled, and tissue repertoires likely differ. Non-shared clonotypes had lower generation probabilities than clonotypes shared by all four sorted-subset donors.

The germline CDR1 and CDR2 sequences are MNHEY and SVGAGI. Trimming took 6 bases from V and 2 from J; bases not matched to a gene: 10. The CDR3 spans 15 residues. Sequencing used immunoSEQ multiplex PCR; TCRdb keeps in-frame clones, though not all of them. Here the sample spans around 980,000 clones, around 78% being singletons. Details on this clone: Its cognate antigen is unknown.

The TCR originated in a man younger than 35 in good health. Some clones in this sample may be carry-over from other donors' samples. This chain joins TRBV6-5 and TRBJ2-7; 7 positions match TRBD1. The sequenced sample consisted of memory CD4+ T cells from PBMCs. Subset specified: CD45RA-negative fraction. The CDR3 loop reads CASSTQGTDPYEQYF. The CDR3, as DNA: TGTGCCAGCAGCACTCAAGGGACAGACCCCTACGAGCAGTACTTC.